What follows are 28 T cell receptor beta chains derived from one specimen sequenced in a study of vaccination effects on CD4 cells after COVID-19. CD4+ T cells were isolated after nine to ten days of culture. Participants completed two doses of the BNT162b2 or mRNA-1273 vaccine. Profiling relied on immunoSEQ multiplex PCR, and the TCRdb table lists in-frame clones only, not all of them. The profile shows about 45,000 clones, approximately 70% of them singletons. These TCRs' antigens remain unknown. Sample: CD4+ T cells from PBMCs cultured without peptide, taken after COVID-19 vaccination. The source is a human donor who received a COVID-19 vaccine.

The rearrangement joins TRBV19 to TRBJ2-7, with D perhaps assigned TRBD1 or TRBD2 (5 bases each). Deletions cut 3 bases from V and 3 bases from J, with 12 bases between. The CDR3 is 14 amino acids. The germline CDR1 and CDR2 sequences are LNHDA and SQIVND (reference sequence). The CDR3 DNA follows: TGTGCCAGTAGTATCCCCGGGGCCCTCTACGAGCAGTACTTC. Residues: CASSIPGALYEQYF.

The rearrangement uses TRBV28 and TRBJ1-5; D gene unclear. The CDR3 contains 12 residues. Germline V gene lookup returns CDR1 MDHEN and CDR2 SYDVKM. V lost 10 bases and J 5 bases, leaving 12 bases between the germline ends. DNA for the CDR3: TGTGCCACGAATACGGGAGATCAGCCCCAGCATTTT. Translation gives CATNTGDQPQHF.

The CDR3 DNA reads TGTGCCAGATCTAAAGACAGACGGACTAGTCTTTATAGCAATCAGCCCCAGCATTTT. This encodes CARSKDRRTSLYSNQPQHF. This rearrangement joins TRBV2 to TRBJ1-5; perhaps TRBD1 as D (5 bases). Trimming left V 9 bases short and J 0 bases short, with 27 bases between. This CDR3 is 19 amino acids long. The V gene's germline CDR1 is SNHLY and CDR2 FYNNEI.

CDR3: CATSGSVDEQFF. The CDR3 DNA follows: TGTGCCACCAGTGGCAGCGTCGATGAGCAGTTCTTC. J is TRBJ2-1 and V is TRBV24-1; D unresolved. V was shortened by 5 bases and J by 8 bases, with 9 bases between the two germline ends. The CDR3 covers 12 residues. Germline V gene lookup returns CDR1 KGHDR and CDR2 SFDVKD.

The table lists this clone with a count of one. The chain has TRBV29-1 and TRBJ1-2; 10 nucleotides match TRBD1. CDR3 length: 13 residues. V lost 7 bases to trimming and J lost 3 bases; unmatched junction nucleotides: 5. In germline, CDR1 is SQVTM, CDR2 ANQGSEA. The CDR3, as DNA: TGCAGCGCCTCGGACAGGGGGGACTATGGCTACACCTTC. It encodes CSASDRGDYGYTF.

The V call is TRBV7-9, the J call TRBJ2-7; D uncertain. The CDR3 loop spans 13 amino acids. Between the trimmed V and J ends, which lost 2 bases and 0 bases, there was a span of 5 bases. In germline, CDR1 is SEHNR, CDR2 FQNEAQ (reference sequence). CDR3 amino acids: CASSLTPSYEQYF. For the CDR3, the DNA is TGTGCCAGCAGCTTAACGCCCTCCTACGAGCAGTACTTC.

The genes are TRBV5-1 and TRBJ2-1; D ambiguous. V was shortened by 1 base and J by 15 bases, with 11 bases between the two germline ends. The germline gives CDR1 SGHRS, CDR2 YFSETQ. CDR3 length: 11 amino acids. The CDR3 DNA reads TGCGCCAGCAGCTTGTTGGATGTGGTGTTCTTC. Encoded protein: CASSLLDVVFF.

In DNA form, the CDR3 reads TGTGCCAGCTCACCGAACCTCCCCTCCAGCACAGATACGCAGTATTTT. Translated, it gives CASSPNLPSSTDTQYF. This chain uses TRBV18 with TRBJ2-3; D remains ambiguous. Per germline, CDR1 KGHSH and CDR2 LQKENI. This CDR3 comprises 16 residues. Trimming stripped 3 bases from V and 0 bases from J, with 13 bases between. Full variable domain (missing parts from reference TRBV18 and TRBJ2-3): NAGVMQNPRHLVRRRGQEARLRCSPMKGHSHVYWYRQLPEEGLKFMVYLQKENIIDESGMPKERFSAEFPKEGPSILRIQQVVRGDSAAYFCASSPNLPSSTDTQYFGPGTRLTVL.

This clone was recorded a few times. The rearrangement joins TRBV6-1 to TRBJ1-1; the D gene is possibly TRBD1 (6 bases). This CDR3 has 16 amino acids. Germline values: CDR1 MNHNS, CDR2 SASEGT. The V and J ends lost 1 base and 4 bases respectively, with 16 bases between them. The CDR3, as DNA: TGTGCCAGCAGTGAAGGGGATTTTACAGGGAGCACTGAAGCTTTCTTT. The encoded protein is CASSEGDFTGSTEAFF.

This clone was seen more than once but under ten times. The J gene is TRBJ2-2, the V gene TRBV5-1; 8 bases line up with TRBD1. The ends lost 1 base at V and 0 bases at J; junction bases unmatched: 5. This CDR3 contains 17 residues. Per germline, CDR1 SGHRS and CDR2 YFSETQ. The CDR3 DNA follows: TGCGCCAGCAGCTTGCGGGACAGGCGCTCGAACACCGGGGAGCTGTTTTTT. It is translated as CASSLRDRRSNTGELFF.

This chain joins TRBV9 and TRBJ2-7; tentative D call: TRBD2 (6 bases). CDR3 length equals 15 residues. Germline CDR1 reads SGDLS; CDR2 reads YYNGEE. Trimming removed 4 bases at V and 0 bases at J, with 14 bases between. The CDR3 spells CASSPSGSSSYEQYF. DNA for the CDR3: TGTGCCAGCAGCCCCAGCGGGTCTAGCTCCTACGAGCAGTACTTC.

A word on this clone: At the DNA level, this CDR3 is encoded by other sequences in the same sample as well. The gene calls are TRBV12-3 or TRBV12-4 and TRBJ1-2; D may be TRBD1 (5 bases). The ends were cut back, 0 bases at V and 4 bases at J, with 6 bases in the middle. The CDR3 length is 13 residues. CDR3 in amino acids: CASSLAGPYGYTF. The CDR3 nucleotides are TGTGCCAGCAGTTTAGCGGGACCCTATGGCTACACCTTC.

V usage is TRBV5-4 and J usage is TRBJ2-7; 7 bases align to TRBD2. V gave up 2 bases and J gave up 2 bases; unmatched junction bases: 4. This CDR3 region has 14 residues. Germline V gives CDR1 SGHNT, CDR2 YYREEE (reference sequence). Here the CDR3 reads CASSFSGHTYEQYF. As DNA, the CDR3 is TGTGCCAGCAGCTTTAGCGGGCATACCTACGAGCAGTACTTC. Full variable domain (rest looked up from reference TRBV5-4 and TRBJ2-7): ETGVTQSPTHLIKTRGQQVTLRCSSQSGHNTVSWYQQALGQGPQFIFQYYREEENGRGNFPPRFSGLQFPNYSSELNVNALELDDSALYLCASSFSGHTYEQYFGPGTRLTVT.

The V call is TRBV6-5, the J call TRBJ2-2; TRBD1 matches at 8 bases. V shed 7 bases, J shed 6 bases, and the junction held 4 bases outside the gene matches. Germline V gene lookup returns CDR1 MNHEY and CDR2 SVGAGI. CDR3 size: 13 residues. The CDR3 reads CASIVQGAGELFF. CDR3 sequence (DNA): TGTGCCAGCATTGTACAGGGGGCCGGGGAGCTGTTTTTT.

The chain joins TRBV3-1 (or the pseudogene TRBV3-2) to TRBJ2-1; possibly TRBD1 or TRBD2 for D (5 bases each). The CDR3 runs 17 residues. Per germline, CDR1 LGHDT and CDR2 YNNKEL (reference sequence). Trimming pared 1 base from V and 3 bases from J, leaving 16 bases between. Written as DNA, the CDR3 is TGTGCCAGCAGCCAAGCTAGGAGGACACAGTACTACAATGAGCAGTTCTTC. This sequence encodes CASSQARRTQYYNEQFF.

The V and J genes are TRBV7-2 and TRBJ2-5, with 8 bases fitting TRBD2. Trimming took 2 bases from V and 4 from J; bases not matched to a gene: 3. The CDR3 totals 14 residues. Germline loops: CDR1 SGHTA, CDR2 FQGNSA. The CDR3 region is CASSLRGGLETQYF. CDR3 nucleotide sequence: TGTGCCAGCAGCTTACGGGGGGGCCTAGAGACCCAGTACTTC.

The V call is TRBV6-5, the J call TRBJ2-3, with 11 bases identical to TRBD2. In germline, CDR1 is MNHEY, CDR2 SVGAGI. J lost 6 bases, V lost 6 bases, and 8 bases had no gene match. The CDR3 totals 15 residues. The CDR3 nucleotides are TGTGCCAGCAGGGATAGCGGGGGGGCCGTGGATACGCAGTATTTT. Protein: CASRDSGGAVDTQYF.

This clone was detected only once. J is TRBJ2-1 and V is TRBV3-1 (or the pseudogene TRBV3-2); the match to TRBD2 covers 9 bases. This CDR3 is built from 14 residues. Trimming at V came to 5 bases and at J to 4 bases, leaving 3 bases not matched to a gene. CDR1 LGHDT and CDR2 YNNKEL come from the germline V gene (reference sequence). The CDR3 nucleotides read TGTGCCAGCAGCTTACTAGCGGGTTACAATGAGCAGTTCTTC. Protein product: CASSLLAGYNEQFF.

The chain uses TRBV30 and TRBJ1-3; TRBD1 matches at 7 bases. Germline V gives CDR1 GTSNPN, CDR2 SVGIG (reference sequence). The CDR3 spans 14 residues. The V gene end was trimmed by 7 bases and the J gene end by 1 base; junction bases not matched to a gene: 7. CDR3 protein: CASWARGSGNTIYF. The CDR3 bases are TGTGCCTCCTGGGCCAGGGGGTCTGGAAACACCATATATTTT.

This chain links TRBV10-1 with TRBJ2-2; D may be TRBD1 (6 bases). The CDR3 is 13 residues long. The germline V and J ends were trimmed by 10 bases and 2 bases, with 11 bases remaining between them. From germline, CDR1 is WNHNN and CDR2 SYGVQD (reference sequence). CDR3 in DNA: TGCGCCACCCGGGACACCAACACCGGGGAGCTGTTTTTT. Translated: CATRDTNTGELFF.

The chain has TRBV29-1 and TRBJ1-1; D ambiguous. The V end lost 4 bases, the J end lost 5 bases, and 14 bases lay between the germline ends. Germline V gives CDR1 SQVTM, CDR2 ANQGSEA. The length of the CDR3 is 13 residues. The CDR3 sequence: CSVVGDRSTEAFF. CDR3 in DNA: TGCAGCGTTGTAGGCGACCGATCAACTGAAGCTTTCTTT.

This clone was counted a few times. The genes are TRBV11-3 and TRBJ2-1; D may be TRBD2 (5 bases). The germline V and J ends were trimmed by 5 bases and 2 bases, with 13 bases remaining between them. This CDR3 has 15 amino acids. Germline CDR1 reads SGHNT; CDR2 reads YENEEA. The CDR3 spells CASSERGLPYNEQFF. The CDR3 nucleotides are TGTGCCAGCAGCGAACGGGGTTTGCCCTACAATGAGCAGTTCTTC.

This clone was counted a single time. The chain links TRBV5-5 to TRBJ1-2; TRBD1 aligns across 8 bases. Germline CDR1 reads SGHKS; CDR2 reads YYEKEE (reference sequence). V shed 0 bases, J shed 6 bases, and the junction held 1 base outside the gene matches. The CDR3 contains 13 residues. This chain's CDR3 is CASSLAQGDGYTF. Here the CDR3 DNA reads TGTGCCAGCAGCTTGGCACAGGGGGATGGCTACACCTTC.

This clone has just one count. The rearrangement joins TRBV10-3 to TRBJ1-2, with 12 bases fitting TRBD1. Germline assignment: CDR1 ENHRY and CDR2 SYGVKD. The V segment lost 7 bases and the J segment 4 bases; nucleotides outside the gene matches: 13. The CDR3 is 17 amino acids. CDR3 in amino acids: CAITAGQGAIGGYGYTF. The CDR3 nucleotides are TGTGCCATCACCGCGGGACAGGGGGCTATAGGGGGCTATGGCTACACCTTC.

This clone is a singleton in its sample. The V and J genes are TRBV2 and TRBJ2-7; 12 bases line up with TRBD2. The CDR3 length is 15 residues. V dropped 5 bases and J dropped 5; count of bases not matched to a gene: 7. Germline V gene lookup returns CDR1 SNHLY and CDR2 FYNNEI. DNA for the CDR3: TGTGCCAGCAGTAGGACTAGCGGGGTCCCCCACGAGCAGTACTTC. It codes for CASSRTSGVPHEQYF. The full variable domain, with the rest looked up from reference TRBV2 and TRBJ2-7, is EPEVTQTPSHQVTQMGQEVILRCVPISNHLYFYWYRQILGQKVEFLVSFYNNEISEKSEIFDDQFSVERPDGSNFTLKIRSTKLEDSAMYFCASSRTSGVPHEQYFGPGTRLTVT.

This clone was seen a handful of times. The chain carries TRBV7-2 and TRBJ1-5; no firm D call. V was shortened by 3 bases and J by 5 bases, with 8 bases between the two germline ends. Germline V CDR1 and CDR2: SGHTA, FQGNSA. CDR3 length: 13 residues. The CDR3 sequence: CASSFYSDQPQHF. CDR3 bases: TGTGCCAGCAGCTTTTACAGTGATCAGCCCCAGCATTTT.

The V call is TRBV27, the J call TRBJ2-3; D gene unclear. This CDR3 spans 15 amino acids. CDR1 and CDR2 (germline): MNHEY, SMNVEV (reference sequence). Trimming took 6 bases from V and 2 from J, leaving 15 bases between them. DNA for the CDR3: TGTGCCAGCAGACCTGATTTGACCCTCACAGATACGCAGTATTTT. Encoded protein: CASRPDLTLTDTQYF.

Only a few counts were recorded for this clone. The CDR3 nucleotides are TGTGCCAGCAGCCGAAAGACTAGCGGGGGCGCAGATACGCAGTATTTT. It is translated as CASSRKTSGGADTQYF. The V call is TRBV4-2, the J call TRBJ2-3; the match to TRBD2 covers 12 bases. V was pared by 4 bases and J by 4 bases, with 6 bases of the junction left unmatched. This CDR3 has 16 amino acids. The germline CDR1 and CDR2 sequences are LGHNA and YNFKEQ.